The rows below give T cell receptor beta chains drawn from one sample of a study of blood T cells in healthy people across ages. One entry per CDR3 protein results from TCRdb running MiXCR on the 5' RACE reads. The sample shows around 780,000 distinct CDR3 sequences, just over 55% of them seen only once. The sample taken for sequencing was blood. The receptors were sampled from a man in his forties in good health. The CDR3 runs from the conserved cysteine through the conserved F or W. A D gene is named only where the DNA matches it firmly. The listing skips clone size in some rows; elsewhere it reads once, few, many or a size class.

size: -; J: TRBJ1-2; D: -; V: TRBV15; DNA: TGTGCCACCAGCAGAGATAGCCAGGGGAGCTATGGCTACACCTTC; CDR3: CATSRDSQGSYGYTF
size: -; J: TRBJ1-2; D: -; V: TRBV14; DNA: TGTGCCAGCAGCCAAGTAGGCCTAGGCTATGGCTACACCTTC; CDR3: CASSQVGLGYGYTF
size: -; J: TRBJ2-1; D: -; V: TRBV3-1; DNA: TGTGCCAGCAGCCAGGGACTTAGAAGAAATGAGCAGTTCTTC; CDR3: CASSQGLRRNEQFF
size: few; J: TRBJ2-1; D: TRBD1; V: TRBV12-3/TRBV12-4; DNA: TGTGCCAGCAGCCCAACCCGGGACAGGGGGCAAAATGAGCAGTTCTTC; CDR3: CASSPTRDRGQNEQFF
size: -; J: TRBJ2-7; D: -; V: TRBV3-1; DNA: TGTGCCAGCAGCCAAGGGGGCACGGGGTCCTACGAGCAGTACTTC; CDR3: CASSQGGTGSYEQYF
size: -; J: TRBJ2-7; D: -; V: TRBV10-3; DNA: TGTGCCATCAGTAAAACCGGGACGATTAGCTCCTACGAGCAGTACTTC; CDR3: CAISKTGTISSYEQYF
size: -; J: TRBJ2-5; D: -; V: TRBV14; DNA: TGTGCCAGCAGCCAGGGTCGGACCCAGTACTTC; CDR3: CASSQGRTQYF
size: -; J: TRBJ2-4; D: TRBD1; V: TRBV24-1; DNA: TGTGCCACCAGTGACCATGGGACAGGGGAAAACATTCAGTACTTC; CDR3: CATSDHGTGENIQYF
size: -; J: TRBJ2-3; D: -; V: TRBV2; DNA: TGTGCCAGCAGTCCGAACAGGGTCGGAACAGATACGCAGTATTTT; CDR3: CASSPNRVGTDTQYF
size: few; J: TRBJ2-7; D: -; V: TRBV21-1; DNA: TGTGCCAGCAGCACCCGGACAGGGGGAAGGCACGAGCAGTACTTC; CDR3: CASSTRTGGRHEQYF
size: -; J: TRBJ2-7; D: TRBD1; V: TRBV7-9; DNA: TGTGCCAGCAGCCAACAGGGGGCGAGAGCCTACGAGCAGTACTTC; CDR3: CASSQQGARAYEQYF
size: once; J: TRBJ2-3; D: -; V: TRBV5-1; DNA: TGCGCCAGCAGCTTGGCCGGCCCAGGGAGGACAGATACGCAGTATTTT; CDR3: CASSLAGPGRTDTQYF
size: -; J: TRBJ1-1; D: -; V: TRBV28; DNA: TGTGCCAGCAGAAAAGAGATGAACACTGAAGCTTTCTTT; CDR3: CASRKEMNTEAFF